The entry below gives a single T cell receptor beta chain sequence along with its context. Its antigen is unknown. No qualities accompany the bases; no much larger clone lies one base away. The data originate from a study of blood T cell repertoires in COVID-19 (TCRdb year 2020). Regarding the research as a whole: Samples covering the acute and convalescent phases of COVID-19 were provided by collaborators in the United States, Italy and Spain. The material from the prospective study consisted of cDNA or gDNA derived from T cells, B-cell-depleted T cells, or PBMCs. The dataset comprised deeply sampled blood TCRbeta repertoires from subjects exposed to, actively infected with, or recovered from COVID-19. The repertoires were released in a freely available public database meant as a resource for research on the immune response to SARS-CoV-2. Samples were obtained from the ongoing ImmuneRACE study (first 160 participants) and from 1,254 subjects provided by 6 global collaborators. The sample metadata nearly always contained a de-identified subject ID, COVID-19 status, age in years and sex. Where HLA class I and class II types were available, the types were taken from metadata supplied by the sample provider, not from assay-based typing.

The immunoSEQ Assay, a bias-controlled multiplex PCR, was used to amplify TCRbeta CDR3 regions from genomic DNA. In the original analysis: The number of nucleated cells in each sample was estimated from the amplification of reference gene primers within the assay. To quantify the absolute abundance of each unique TCRbeta CDR3 rearrangement, sequence reads were collapsed and filtered. For each sample, productive Simpson clonality was calculated as the square root of Simpson's diversity index across productive rearrangements. As stored in TCRdb, this immuneACCESS dataset retains in-frame rearrangements with V and J assigned. A fraction of the clones does not appear; measured against another copy, unresolved V genes explain less than half of the discrepancy, and the remainder lacks a known reason. D and trimming were read from the DNA, whereas the V and J calls and clone size are those reported in that table. Counted in this sample were 400,000 to 500,000 clones; roughly 84% of them appeared once. About 1.5% of the sample is taken by the ten largest.

What the work shows at the level of the full study, not this receptor alone: The amount of clinical and demographic metadata varied by source and participant and was provided uncurated.

The CDR3 starts with the cysteine, ends with the phenylalanine, and has 13 residues. Just CDR3 DNA is preserved here, 39 bases in frame from base 1. V drops 3 bases and J drops 4 bases, leaving 6 bases in between. CDR1 SEHNR and CDR2 FQNEAQ were looked up in the germline V gene (reference sequence). Participants in the prospective study were aged 18 to 89 years, lived in 20 to 25 United States geographic areas, and enrolled through a virtual design. In the prospective study, participants were assigned to cohorts based on the clinical history participants reported in a screening survey and a study questionnaire. Exposed participants had been in contact, within 2 weeks of entering the study, with a person who had a PCR-confirmed or clinician-diagnosed case of COVID-19. Each participant in the prospective study had whole blood, serum and a nasopharyngeal or oropharyngeal swab collected by mobile phlebotomists. Prospective study participants could optionally give additional blood draws and questionnaires over an approximately two-month period. Blood samples from the prospective study were shipped frozen or at room temperature prior to DNA extraction.

Sequenced material: PBMCs or T cells enriched from blood (not recorded which). This receptor was obtained from a woman aged 18 to 35 who had been exposed to COVID-19. This sequence uses TRBV7-9 and TRBJ2-2, with no confident D gene call. In nucleotides, the sequence is TGTGCCAGCAGCTTTCCGGGCACCGGGGAGCTGTTTTTT. Its protein is CASSFPGTGELFF.